The rows below give T cell receptor beta chains drawn from one sample of a study of PD-1 blockade in mismatch repair-deficient tumors. The assay was immunoSEQ multiplex PCR, and TCRdb's table has in-frame clones only and misses some. The data contain tens of thousands of clones, around 73% of them seen just once; the ten biggest clones take up 2.5% to 4%. Material: peripheral blood, obtained 4 weeks after starting pembrolizumab. These receptors were collected from an adult with mismatch repair-deficient cancer. CDR3s include the opening cysteine and the closing phenylalanine or tryptophan. A D gene is named only where the DNA matches it firmly. A clone size is listed for some rows: how often the clone was seen (once, few, many), or a class if it is expanded.

size: NA
D: NA
V: TRBV6-5
J: TRBJ1-2
DNA: TGTGCCAGCAGTTACTCGGGGGCCCACTATGGCTACACCTTC
CDR3: CASSYSGAHYGYTF

size: NA
D: NA
V: TRBV9
J: TRBJ1-1
DNA: TGTGCCAGCAGCGAACCCCTCGCCGGGGGCACTGAAGCTTTCTTT
CDR3: CASSEPLAGGTEAFF

size: NA
D: NA
V: TRBV18
J: TRBJ1-5
DNA: TGTGCCAGCTCGGGGGAGCCAAATCAGCCCCAGCATTTT
CDR3: CASSGEPNQPQHF

size: NA
D: NA
V: TRBV13
J: TRBJ2-7
DNA: TGTGCCAGCAGCTTGGGTGAGGTTCGGGGGCAGTACTTC
CDR3: CASSLGEVRGQYF

size: NA
D: TRBD1
V: TRBV11-3
J: TRBJ1-1
DNA: TGTGCCAGCAGCCGCCAGGGGGGGAACACTGAAGCTTTCTTT
CDR3: CASSRQGGNTEAFF

size: NA
D: NA
V: TRBV5-1
J: TRBJ1-2
DNA: TGCGCCAGCAGCCCTGGACGGGCTAACTATGGCTACACCTTC
CDR3: CASSPGRANYGYTF

size: NA
D: NA
V: TRBV11-3
J: TRBJ1-2
DNA: TGTGCCAGCAGCTTAGTACCCAAGGGTGGCTACACCTTC
CDR3: CASSLVPKGGYTF

size: NA
D: NA
V: TRBV5-1
J: TRBJ2-2
DNA: TGCGCCAGCAGCTTCAACACCGGGGAGCTGTTTTTT
CDR3: CASSFNTGELFF

size: NA
D: NA
V: TRBV18
J: TRBJ1-5
DNA: TGTGCCAGCTCACGCGAGGGAGCTAGCAATCAGCCCCAGCATTTT
CDR3: CASSREGASNQPQHF

size: NA
D: NA
V: TRBV30
J: TRBJ2-5
DNA: TGTGCCTGGAGTGGGGGGTCGCGGGGCGGGGAAGAGACCCAGTACTTC
CDR3: CAWSGGSRGGEETQYF

size: NA
D: NA
V: TRBV5-1
J: TRBJ2-7
DNA: TGCGCCAGCAGCTTGTCCCTCACAGGCGGTGAGCAGTACTTC
CDR3: CASSLSLTGGEQYF

size: once
D: NA
V: TRBV19
J: TRBJ1-1
DNA: TGTGCCAGTAGTGACACAACTGTTGGGAACACTGAAGCTTTCTTT
CDR3: CASSDTTVGNTEAFF

size: few
D: NA
V: TRBV11-2
J: TRBJ1-1
DNA: TGTGCCAGCAGCTTTAATGGGAGGACTGAAGCTTTCTTT
CDR3: CASSFNGRTEAFF